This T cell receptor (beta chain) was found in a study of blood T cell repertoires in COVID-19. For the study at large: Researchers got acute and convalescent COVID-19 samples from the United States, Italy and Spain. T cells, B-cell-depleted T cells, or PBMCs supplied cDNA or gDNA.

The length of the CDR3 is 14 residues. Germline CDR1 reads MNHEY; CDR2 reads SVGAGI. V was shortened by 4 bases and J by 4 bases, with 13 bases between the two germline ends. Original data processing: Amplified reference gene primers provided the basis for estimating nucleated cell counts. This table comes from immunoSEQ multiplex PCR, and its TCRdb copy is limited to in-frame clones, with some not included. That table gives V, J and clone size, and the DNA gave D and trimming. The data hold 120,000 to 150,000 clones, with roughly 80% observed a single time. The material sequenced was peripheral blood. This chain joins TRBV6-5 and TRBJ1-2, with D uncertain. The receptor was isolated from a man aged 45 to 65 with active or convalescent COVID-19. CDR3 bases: TGTGCCAGCAGTTCCCCCGGACTTAGCTATGGCTACACCTTC. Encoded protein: CASSSPGLSYGYTF.